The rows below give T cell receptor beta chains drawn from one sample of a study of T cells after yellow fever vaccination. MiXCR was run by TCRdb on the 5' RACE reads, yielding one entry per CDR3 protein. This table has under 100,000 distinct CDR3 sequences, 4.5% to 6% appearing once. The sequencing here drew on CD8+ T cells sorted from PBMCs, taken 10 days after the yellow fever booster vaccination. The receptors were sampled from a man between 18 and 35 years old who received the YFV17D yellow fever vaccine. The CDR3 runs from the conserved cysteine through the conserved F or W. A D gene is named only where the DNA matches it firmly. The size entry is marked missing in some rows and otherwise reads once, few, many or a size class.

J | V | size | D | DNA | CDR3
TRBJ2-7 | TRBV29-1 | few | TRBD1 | TGCAGCGTTCAAAGACAGGGATACGAGCAGTACTTC | CSVQRQGYEQYF
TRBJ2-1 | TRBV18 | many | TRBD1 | TGTGCCAGCTCAGGAACAGGGGGCGCGTGGAATGAGCAGTTCTTC | CASSGTGGAWNEQFF
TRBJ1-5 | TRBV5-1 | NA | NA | TGCGCCAGCAGCTTTTCCGGGGACAGCAATCAGCCCCAGCATTTT | CASSFSGDSNQPQHF
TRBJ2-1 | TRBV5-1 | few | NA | TGCGCCAGCAGCTTGATCCGGGGAATAAATGAGCAGTTCTTC | CASSLIRGINEQFF
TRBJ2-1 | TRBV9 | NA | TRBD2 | TGTGCCAGCAGCGAGTCTAGCGGGGGGGACAATGAGCAGTTCTTC | CASSESSGGDNEQFF
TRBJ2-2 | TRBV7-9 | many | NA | TGTGCCAGCAGCTTGGGAACAGGACCTACCGGGGAGCTGTTTTTT | CASSLGTGPTGELFF
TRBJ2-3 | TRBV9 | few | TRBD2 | TGTGCCAGCAGCGCTAGCGGGGGGACGCGGGGGACAGATACGCAGTATTTT | CASSASGGTRGTDTQYF
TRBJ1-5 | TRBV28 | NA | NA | TGTGCCAGCAGACCGAACGTTAGCAATCAGCCCCAGCATTTT | CASRPNVSNQPQHF
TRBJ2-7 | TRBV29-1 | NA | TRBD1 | TGCAGCGTTGAAGGAGCGGACAGGGAGGCCTACGAGCAGTACTTC | CSVEGADREAYEQYF
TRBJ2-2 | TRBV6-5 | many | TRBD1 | TGTGCCAGCAGTTACCCTTTGACAGGGCAGAACACCGGGGAGCTGTTTTTT | CASSYPLTGQNTGELFF
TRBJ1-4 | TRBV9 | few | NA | TGTGCCAGCAGCGCGGGGGGGGACTCCCTGTTTTTT | CASSAGGDSLFF
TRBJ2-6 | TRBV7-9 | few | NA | TGTGCCAGCAGCAAAAGCCCTGGGGCCAACGTCCTGACTTTC | CASSKSPGANVLTF
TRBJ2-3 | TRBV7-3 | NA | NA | TGTGCCAGCAGCTTAGGCCAATTTGGGGCAGATACGCAGTATTTT | CASSLGQFGADTQYF
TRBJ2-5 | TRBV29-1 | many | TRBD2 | TGCAGCGTTGACCCTAGCGGCCAAGAGACCCAGTACTTC | CSVDPSGQETQYF
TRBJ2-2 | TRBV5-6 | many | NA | TGTGCCAGCAGCTTGGAGTGGCCTTTGAACCCCGCCGGGGAGCTGTTTTTT | CASSLEWPLNPAGELFF
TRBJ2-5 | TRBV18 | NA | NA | TGTGCCAGCTCAAGCGGGCAAGCCCAAGAGACCCAGTACTTC | CASSSGQAQETQYF
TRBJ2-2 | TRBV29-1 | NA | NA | TGCAGCGCCCTTAGGGCGGGGTCCACCGGGGAGCTGTTTTTT | CSALRAGSTGELFF
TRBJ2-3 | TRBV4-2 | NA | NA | TGTGCCAGCGGCCCCTTGGCTACAGTACGCTCCCTCACAGATACGCAGTATTTT | CASGPLATVRSLTDTQYF
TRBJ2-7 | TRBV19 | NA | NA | TGTGCCAGTTGTACACACCTCTACTACGAGCAGTACTTC | CASCTHLYYEQYF
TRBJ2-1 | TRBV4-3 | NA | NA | TGCGCCAGCAGCCAAGATAAGAGTGAGCAGTTCTTC | CASSQDKSEQFF
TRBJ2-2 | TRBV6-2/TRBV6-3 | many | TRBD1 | TGTGCCAGCAGAGGGCAGGGGGACACCGGGGAGCTGTTTTTT | CASRGQGDTGELFF
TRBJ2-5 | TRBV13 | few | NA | TGTGCCAGCAGCCCCCAAGGAGTGCAAGAGACCCAGTACTTC | CASSPQGVQETQYF
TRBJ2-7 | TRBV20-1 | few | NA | TGCAGTGCTAGAGATAGACGAAGGGGGACAATGCGCCCCTACGAGCAGTACTTC | CSARDRRRGTMRPYEQYF
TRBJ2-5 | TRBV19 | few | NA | TGTGCCAGTAGTATCAGGGTGGGCCCGGAGACCCAGTACTTC | CASSIRVGPETQYF
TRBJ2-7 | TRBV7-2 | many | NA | TGTGCCAGCAGCTTGGGGTCCGGACCCCGCTACGAGCAGTACTTC | CASSLGSGPRYEQYF
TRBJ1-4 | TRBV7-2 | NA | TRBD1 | TGTGCCAGCAGCCCCGGACAGGGGGTAAATGAAAAACTGTTTTTT | CASSPGQGVNEKLFF
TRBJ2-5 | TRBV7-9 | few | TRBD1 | TGTGCCAGCAGCTTCCCGGACAGGGTCCAAGAGACCCAGTACTTC | CASSFPDRVQETQYF
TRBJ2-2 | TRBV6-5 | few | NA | TGTGCCAGCAGTCCCTACCAGGGCACCGGGGAGCTGTTTTTT | CASSPYQGTGELFF
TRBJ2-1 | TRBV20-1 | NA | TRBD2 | TGCAGTGCTAGAGCCAGCGGGGGGTACAATGAGCAGTTCTTC | CSARASGGYNEQFF